This T cell receptor beta chain was retrieved from a study of T-cell memory formation after mild COVID-19. Study results and limitations: Contracting clones localized mainly to CM and EM when CD4+ and mainly to EMRA when CD8+.

The CDR3 consists of 16 residues. The germline V and J ends were trimmed by 5 bases and 0 bases, with 18 bases remaining between them. The germline CDR1 and CDR2 sequences are SGHRS and YFSETQ. This clonotype has a handful of counts. The antigen is not known. Via MiXCR, TCRdb re-called the 5' RACE reads, giving one row per CDR3 protein. This sample has around 140,000 distinct CDR3 sequences, with approximately 25% found just once. Sequenced input: PBMCs or a T cell subset sorted from them (not recorded which). The chain employs TRBV5-1 and TRBJ2-7, with D perhaps assigned TRBD1 or TRBD2 (5 bases each). The source is an adult woman who had mild COVID-19 (a few samples of this study predate the infection). Cell type and time point are not known. CDR3 sequence: CASRSLGAGLSYEQYF. The CDR3, as DNA: TGCGCCAGCAGGAGTCTCGGGGCAGGCCTCTCCTACGAGCAGTACTTC.